This T cell receptor beta chain originates from a study of blood T cell repertoires in COVID-19. Across the whole study: Spain, Italy and the United States supplied samples that represented acute and convalescent COVID-19. Sources were T cells, B-cell-depleted T cells, or PBMCs; the material itself was cDNA or gDNA.

Repertoires were generated with immunoSEQ multiplex PCR, while TCRdb's copy carries only in-frame clones and drops some. Among over 130,000 clones listed, around four fifths were seen once. Germline-derived CDR1 and CDR2 are SEHNR and FQNEAQ (reference sequence). This CDR3 comprises 15 residues. The ends lost 11 bases at V and 3 bases at J; junction bases unmatched: 10. The chain is built from TRBV7-9 and TRBJ2-1; TRBD2 aligns across 10 bases. The sequence was obtained from a woman between 45 and 65 years old with acute COVID-19. The sequenced material came from PBMCs or T cells enriched from blood (not recorded which). This CDR3 reads CALGASGSSYNEQFF. The CDR3 region has the DNA TGTGCCCTTGGGGCTAGCGGGAGTAGCTACAATGAGCAGTTCTTC. Supplemented by reference TRBV7-9 and TRBJ2-1, the full variable domain reads DTGVSQNPRHKITKRGQNVTFRCDPISEHNRLYWYRQTLGQGPEFLTYFQNEAQLEKSRLLSDRFSAERPKGSFSTLEIQRTEQGDSAMYLCALGASGSSYNEQFFGPGTRLTVL.